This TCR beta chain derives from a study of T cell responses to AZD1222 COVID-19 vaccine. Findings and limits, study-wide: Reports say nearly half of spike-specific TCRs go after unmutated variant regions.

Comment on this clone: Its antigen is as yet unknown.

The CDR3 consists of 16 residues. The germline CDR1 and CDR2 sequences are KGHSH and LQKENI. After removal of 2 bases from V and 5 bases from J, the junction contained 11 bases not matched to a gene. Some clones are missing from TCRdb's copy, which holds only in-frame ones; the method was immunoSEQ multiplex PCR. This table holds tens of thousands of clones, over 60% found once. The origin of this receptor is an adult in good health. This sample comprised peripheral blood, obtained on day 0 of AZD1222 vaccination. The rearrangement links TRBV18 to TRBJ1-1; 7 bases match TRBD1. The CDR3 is CASSPTQGVGYTEAFF. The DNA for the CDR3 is TGTGCCAGCTCACCAACCCAGGGGGTGGGGTATACTGAAGCTTTCTTT.